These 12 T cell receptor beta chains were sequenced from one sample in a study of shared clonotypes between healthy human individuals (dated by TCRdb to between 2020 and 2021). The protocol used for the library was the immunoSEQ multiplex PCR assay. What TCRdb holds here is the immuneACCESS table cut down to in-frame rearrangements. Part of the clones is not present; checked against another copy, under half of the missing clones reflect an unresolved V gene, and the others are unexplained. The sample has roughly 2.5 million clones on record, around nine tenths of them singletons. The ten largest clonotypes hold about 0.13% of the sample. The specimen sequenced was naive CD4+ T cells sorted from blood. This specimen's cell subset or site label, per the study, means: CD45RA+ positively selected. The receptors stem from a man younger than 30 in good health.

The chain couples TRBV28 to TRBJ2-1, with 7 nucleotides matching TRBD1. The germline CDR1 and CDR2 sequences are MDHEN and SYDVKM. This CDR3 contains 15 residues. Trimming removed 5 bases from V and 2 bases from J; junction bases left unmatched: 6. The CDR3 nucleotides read TGTGCCAGCAGTAGCGGACAGGCAGCCTACAATGAGCAGTTCTTC. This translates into CASSSGQAAYNEQFF.

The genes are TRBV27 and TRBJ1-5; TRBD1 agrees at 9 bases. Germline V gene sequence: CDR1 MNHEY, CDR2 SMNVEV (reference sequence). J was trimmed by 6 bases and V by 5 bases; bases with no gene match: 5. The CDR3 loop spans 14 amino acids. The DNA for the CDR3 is TGTGCCAGCAGTACGGACAGGGGAGGTCAGCCCCAGCATTTT. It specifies CASSTDRGGQPQHF.

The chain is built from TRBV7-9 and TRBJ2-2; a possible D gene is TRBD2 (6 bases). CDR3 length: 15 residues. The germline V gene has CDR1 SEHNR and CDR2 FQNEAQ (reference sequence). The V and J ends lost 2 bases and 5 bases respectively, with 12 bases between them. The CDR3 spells CASSLRDWGTGELFF. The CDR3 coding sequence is TGTGCCAGCAGCTTACGGGACTGGGGGACCGGGGAGCTGTTTTTT. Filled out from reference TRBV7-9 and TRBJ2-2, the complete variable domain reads DTGVSQNPRHKITKRGQNVTFRCDPISEHNRLYWYRQTLGQGPEFLTYFQNEAQLEKSRLLSDRFSAERPKGSFSTLEIQRTEQGDSAMYLCASSLRDWGTGELFFGEGSRLTVL.

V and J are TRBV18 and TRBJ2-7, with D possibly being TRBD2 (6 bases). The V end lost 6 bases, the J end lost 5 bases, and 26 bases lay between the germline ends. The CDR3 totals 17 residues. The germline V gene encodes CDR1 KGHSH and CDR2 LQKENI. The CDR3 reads CASSRLGNSGTRNEQYF. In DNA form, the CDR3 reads TGTGCCAGCTCGCGACTAGGGAATAGTGGTACGCGGAACGAGCAGTACTTC.

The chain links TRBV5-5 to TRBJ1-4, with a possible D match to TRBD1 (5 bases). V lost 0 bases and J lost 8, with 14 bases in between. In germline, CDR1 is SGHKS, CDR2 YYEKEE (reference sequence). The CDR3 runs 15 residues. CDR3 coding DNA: TGTGCCAGCAGCTTGGGTGAGATTCCAGGGGAAAAACTGTTTTTT. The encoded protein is CASSLGEIPGEKLFF.

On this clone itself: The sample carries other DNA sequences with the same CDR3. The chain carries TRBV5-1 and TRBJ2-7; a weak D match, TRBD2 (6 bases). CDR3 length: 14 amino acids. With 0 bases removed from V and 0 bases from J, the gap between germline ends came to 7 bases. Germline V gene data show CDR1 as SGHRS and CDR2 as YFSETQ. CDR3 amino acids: CASSLDGSSYEQYF. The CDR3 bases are TGCGCCAGCAGCTTGGACGGGAGCTCCTACGAGCAGTACTTC.

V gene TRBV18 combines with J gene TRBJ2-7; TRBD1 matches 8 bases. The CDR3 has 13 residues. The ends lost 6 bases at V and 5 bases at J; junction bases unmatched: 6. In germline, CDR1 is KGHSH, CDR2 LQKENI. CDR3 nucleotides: TGTGCCAGCTCCCCGGACAGGGTAAACGAGCAGTACTTC. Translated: CASSPDRVNEQYF.

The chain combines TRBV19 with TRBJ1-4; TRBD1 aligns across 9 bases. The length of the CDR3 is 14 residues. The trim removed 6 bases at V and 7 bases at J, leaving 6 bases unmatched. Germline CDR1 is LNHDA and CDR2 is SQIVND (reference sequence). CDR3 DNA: TGTGCCAGTAGGAGGGGACAGGGTGTTGAAAAACTGTTTTTT. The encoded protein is CASRRGQGVEKLFF.

In nucleotides, the CDR3 is TGCGCCAGCAGCCTCTTAAGGGCACAGGGGGGACCCTACGAGCAGTACTTC. Translation: CASSLLRAQGGPYEQYF. The V and J genes are TRBV4-1 and TRBJ2-7, with TRBD1 matching 8 bases. V lost 4 bases to trimming and J lost 2 bases; unmatched junction nucleotides: 13. The CDR3 contains 17 residues. Germline V CDR1 and CDR2: MGHRA, YSYEKL.

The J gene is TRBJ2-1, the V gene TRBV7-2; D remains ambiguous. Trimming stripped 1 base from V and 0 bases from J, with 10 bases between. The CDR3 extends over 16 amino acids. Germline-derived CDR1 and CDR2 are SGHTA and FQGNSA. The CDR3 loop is CASSLGLGFSYNEQFF. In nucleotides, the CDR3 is TGTGCCAGCAGCTTAGGGTTGGGATTCTCCTACAATGAGCAGTTCTTC.

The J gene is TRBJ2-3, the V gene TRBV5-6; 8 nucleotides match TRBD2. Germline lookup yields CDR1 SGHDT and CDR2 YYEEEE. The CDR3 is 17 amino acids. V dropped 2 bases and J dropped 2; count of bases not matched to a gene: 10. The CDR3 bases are TGTGCCAGCAGCTTCACTCGCGGGGGGTTGGACACAGATACGCAGTATTTT. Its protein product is CASSFTRGGLDTDTQYF.

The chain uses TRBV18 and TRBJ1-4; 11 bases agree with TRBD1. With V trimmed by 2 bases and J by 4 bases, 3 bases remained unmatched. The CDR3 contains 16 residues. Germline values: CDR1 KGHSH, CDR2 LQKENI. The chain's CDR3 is CASSPGQGAFNEKLFF. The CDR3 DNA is TGTGCCAGCTCACCAGGACAGGGGGCCTTTAATGAAAAACTGTTTTTT.